The 14 T cell receptor beta chains in this list originate from one sample, sequenced in a study of blood T cell repertoires in COVID-19. Here immunoSEQ multiplex PCR was the method, and the copy in TCRdb shows in-frame clones only, minus some. The sample records 300,000 to 350,000 clones, about 83% being singletons. The sample comprised peripheral blood. The receptors originated from a man aged 25-45 years with active or convalescent COVID-19.

The chain joins TRBV6-6 to TRBJ1-5; D might be TRBD1 (6 bases). Trimming left V 4 bases short and J 2 bases short, with 9 bases between. CDR1 is MNHNY, CDR2 SVGAGI, per germline (reference sequence). This CDR3 region has 14 residues. The CDR3 DNA reads as TGTGCCAGCAGTTGGTCAGGGGGCAATCAGCCCCAGCATTTT. Translated: CASSWSGGNQPQHF.

The chain couples TRBV28 to TRBJ2-3, with unresolved D. The germline V and J ends were trimmed by 3 bases and 4 bases, with 8 bases remaining between them. CDR1 is MDHEN and CDR2 is SYDVKM in the germline V gene. CDR3 length: 13 residues. CDR3 residues: CASSFSEADTQYF. CDR3 in DNA: TGTGCCAGCAGTTTTAGTGAGGCAGATACGCAGTATTTT.

CDR3 sequence reads: CASSLGDFYEQYF. The CDR3 DNA reads as TGCGCCAGCAGCTTGGGGGACTTTTACGAGCAGTACTTC. The chain couples TRBV5-1 to TRBJ2-7; the D gene is possibly TRBD2 (6 bases). The V and J ends lost 0 bases and 4 bases respectively, with 8 bases between them. Germline V gene lookup returns CDR1 SGHRS and CDR2 YFSETQ. CDR3 length equals 13 residues.

The chain uses TRBV5-6 and TRBJ2-2, with 14 bases that match TRBD2. The germline CDR1 and CDR2 sequences are SGHDT and YYEEEE. The CDR3 runs to 18 residues. The V segment lost 4 bases and the J segment 0 bases; nucleotides outside the gene matches: 5. CDR3 sequence reads: CASSRPGLAGANTGELFF. CDR3 nucleotides: TGTGCCAGCAGCCGACCGGGACTAGCGGGAGCGAACACCGGGGAGCTGTTTTTT.

CDR3 amino acids: CATSDLDRNYNEQFF. The CDR3 DNA reads as TGTGCCACCAGTGATCTAGACAGGAACTACAATGAGCAGTTCTTC. The chain links TRBV24-1 to TRBJ2-1; perhaps TRBD1 as D (6 bases). Germline V CDR1 and CDR2: KGHDR, SFDVKD. The V end lost 3 bases, the J end lost 3 bases, and 11 bases lay between the germline ends. There are 15 residues in the CDR3.

This clone was recorded only once. The CDR3 region is CATSRGQEQYF. Here the CDR3 DNA reads TGTGCCACCAGCAGAGGCCAGGAGCAGTACTTC. The gene calls are TRBV15 and TRBJ2-7; D is unresolved. The germline V gene encodes CDR1 LNHNV and CDR2 YYDKDF (reference sequence). The V end lost 1 base, the J end lost 7 bases, and 5 bases lay between the germline ends. This CDR3 contains 11 residues.

The V call is TRBV10-3, the J call TRBJ2-6; D remains ambiguous. Germline CDR1 is ENHRY and CDR2 is SYGVKD. The CDR3 is made up of 13 amino acids. Between the trimmed V and J ends, which lost 8 bases and 0 bases, there was a span of 5 bases. CDR3 region: CAIGDSGANVLTF. DNA of the CDR3: TGTGCCATCGGAGACTCTGGGGCCAACGTCCTGACTTTC.

V usage is TRBV9 and J usage is TRBJ1-3; 7 bases are a match to TRBD1. V shed 0 bases and J 4 bases; nucleotides not matched to a gene: 7. This CDR3 contains 16 residues. Germline values: CDR1 SGDLS, CDR2 YYNGEE. Here the CDR3 DNA reads TGTGCCAGCAGCGTAGCTTACAGGGGACCGGGAAACACCATATATTTT. Its translation is CASSVAYRGPGNTIYF.

The rearrangement links TRBV29-1 to TRBJ2-5; 10 bases are a match to TRBD1. Germline loops: CDR1 SQVTM, CDR2 ANQGSEA. This CDR3 region has 13 residues. CDR3 nucleotide sequence: TGCACCACCTACGGGACAGGGGAAGAGACCCAGTACTTC. It translates to CTTYGTGEETQYF. The complete variable domain, with remaining parts taken from reference TRBV29-1 and TRBJ2-5, reads SAVISQKPSRDICQRGTSLTIQCQVDSQVTMMFWYRQQPGQSLTLIATANQGSEATYESGFVIDKFPISRPNLTFSTLTVSNMSPEDSSIYLCTTYGTGEETQYFGPGTRLLVL.

The rearrangement uses TRBV4-3 and TRBJ1-2, with D unclear. This CDR3 has 15 amino acids. The germline V gene encodes CDR1 LGHNA and CDR2 YSLEER. Between the trimmed V and J ends, which lost 0 bases and 2 bases, there was a span of 10 bases. Written as DNA, the CDR3 is TGCGCCAGCAGCCAAGATCGAGCGGCCAACTATGGCTACACCTTC. This encodes CASSQDRAANYGYTF.

This clone was seen a handful of times. The chain joins TRBV20-1 to TRBJ2-1, with D maybe TRBD2 (6 bases). The germline gives CDR1 DFQATT, CDR2 SNEGSKA (reference sequence). The ends were cut back, 3 bases at V and 6 bases at J, with 15 bases in the middle. This CDR3 has 14 residues. DNA of the CDR3: TGCAGTGCTAGTAGTCCGGGGGTAGGCAATGAGCAGTTCTTC. This gives the protein CSASSPGVGNEQFF.

V is TRBV5-1 and J is TRBJ1-2; 9 bases map to TRBD1. The V segment lost 4 bases and the J segment 1 base; nucleotides outside the gene matches: 14. The CDR3 is 18 amino acids. Germline V lookup: CDR1 SGHRS, CDR2 YFSETQ. This CDR3 reads CASSRNPGQGSYNYGYTF. The CDR3, as DNA: TGCGCCAGCAGCAGGAACCCGGGACAGGGATCGTATAACTATGGCTACACCTTC.

The rearrangement links TRBV28 to TRBJ1-1; D is perhaps TRBD1 (5 bases). Germline V gives CDR1 MDHEN, CDR2 SYDVKM. Trimming left V 0 bases short and J 11 bases short, with 19 bases between. The CDR3 has 15 residues. The CDR3 reads CASSLWAQGGEGAFF. As DNA, the CDR3 is TGTGCCAGCAGTTTATGGGCCCAGGGTGGGGAGGGGGCTTTCTTT.

CDR3 loop: CASSQKAGLLSYNEQFF. CDR3 nucleotides: TGTGCCAGCAGCCAAAAAGCGGGACTCCTCTCCTACAATGAGCAGTTCTTC. The J gene is TRBJ2-1, the V gene TRBV7-2; 7 bases agree with TRBD2. Losses at the gene ends were 5 bases for V and 0 bases for J; bases not matched to a gene: 10. CDR1 is SGHTA, CDR2 FQGNSA, per germline. The CDR3 is made up of 17 amino acids.